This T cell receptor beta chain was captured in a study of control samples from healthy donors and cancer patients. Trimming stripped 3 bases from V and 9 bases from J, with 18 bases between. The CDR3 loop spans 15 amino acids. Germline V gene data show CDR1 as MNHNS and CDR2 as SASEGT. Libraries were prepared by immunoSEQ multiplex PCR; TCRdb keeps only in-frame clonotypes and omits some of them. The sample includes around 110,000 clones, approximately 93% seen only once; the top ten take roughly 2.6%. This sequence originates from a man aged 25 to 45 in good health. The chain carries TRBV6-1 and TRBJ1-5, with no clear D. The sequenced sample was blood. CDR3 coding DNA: TGTGCCAGCAGTGATCCGGGCACCTTAGGGAGGCCCCAGCATTTT. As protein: CASSDPGTLGRPQHF.